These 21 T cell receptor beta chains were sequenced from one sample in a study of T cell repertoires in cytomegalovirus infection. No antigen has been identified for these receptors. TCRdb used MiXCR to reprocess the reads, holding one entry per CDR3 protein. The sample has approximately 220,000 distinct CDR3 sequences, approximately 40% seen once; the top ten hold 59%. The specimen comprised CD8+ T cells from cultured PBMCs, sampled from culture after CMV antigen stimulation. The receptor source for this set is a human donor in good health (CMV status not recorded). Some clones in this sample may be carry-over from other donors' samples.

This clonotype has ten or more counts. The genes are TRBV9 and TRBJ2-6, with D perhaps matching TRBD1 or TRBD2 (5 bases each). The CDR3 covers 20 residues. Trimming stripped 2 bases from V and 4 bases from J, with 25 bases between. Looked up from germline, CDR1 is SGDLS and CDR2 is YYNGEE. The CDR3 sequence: CASSVPRPGPISGGANVLTF. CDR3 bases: TGTGCCAGCAGCGTCCCACGCCCGGGACCTATCTCGGGGGGGGCCAACGTCCTGACTTTC.

The CDR3 sequence is CASSEAGGQAAYEQYF. The CDR3 nucleotides are TGTGCCAGCAGTGAAGCAGGAGGACAGGCAGCCTACGAGCAGTACTTC. V is TRBV2 and J is TRBJ2-7; 7 positions agree with TRBD1. V was pared by 0 bases and J by 2 bases, with 7 bases of the junction left unmatched. CDR1 and CDR2 from the germline V gene are SNHLY and FYNNEI. CDR3 length: 16 residues.

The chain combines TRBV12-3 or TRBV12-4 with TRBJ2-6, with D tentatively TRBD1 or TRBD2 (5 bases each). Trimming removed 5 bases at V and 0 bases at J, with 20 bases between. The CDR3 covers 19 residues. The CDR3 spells CASSPPPGQTNSGANVLTF. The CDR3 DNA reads TGTGCCAGCAGTCCCCCGCCGGGGCAGACTAACTCTGGGGCCAACGTCCTGACTTTC.

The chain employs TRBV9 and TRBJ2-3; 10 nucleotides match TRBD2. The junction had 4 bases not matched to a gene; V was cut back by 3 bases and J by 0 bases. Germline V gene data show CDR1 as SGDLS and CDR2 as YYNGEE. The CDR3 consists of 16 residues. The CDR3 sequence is CASSGTSGASTDTQYF. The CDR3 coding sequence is TGTGCCAGCAGCGGAACTAGCGGGGCTAGCACAGATACGCAGTATTTT. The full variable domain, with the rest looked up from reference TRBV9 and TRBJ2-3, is DSGVTQTPKHLITATGQRVTLRCSPRSGDLSVYWYQQSLDQGLQFLIQYYNGEERAKGNILERFSAQQFPDLHSELNLSSLELGDSALYFCASSGTSGASTDTQYFGPGTRLTVL.

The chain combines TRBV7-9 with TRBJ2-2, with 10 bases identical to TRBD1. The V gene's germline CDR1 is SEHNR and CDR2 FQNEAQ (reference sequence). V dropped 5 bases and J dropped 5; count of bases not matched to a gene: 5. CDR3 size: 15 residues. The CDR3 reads CASSRDRGGTGELFF. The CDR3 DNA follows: TGTGCCAGCAGCAGGGACAGGGGAGGAACCGGGGAGCTGTTTTTT.

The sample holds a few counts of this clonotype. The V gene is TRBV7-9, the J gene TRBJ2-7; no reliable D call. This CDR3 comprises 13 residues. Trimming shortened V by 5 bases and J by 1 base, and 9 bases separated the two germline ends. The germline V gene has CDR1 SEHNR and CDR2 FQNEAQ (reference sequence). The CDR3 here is CASSRSLSYEQYF. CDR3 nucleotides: TGTGCCAGCAGCCGATCCCTTTCCTACGAGCAGTACTTC.

The CDR3 loop is CASSLVGTGSYGYTF. CDR3 DNA: TGTGCCAGCAGCTTAGTAGGGACAGGGTCCTATGGCTACACCTTC. J is TRBJ1-2 and V is TRBV7-9, with 9 bases matching TRBD1. Germline V lookup: CDR1 SEHNR, CDR2 FQNEAQ (reference sequence). Trimming removed 1 base from V and 4 bases from J; junction bases left unmatched: 4. This CDR3 is built from 15 residues.

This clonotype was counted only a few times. CDR3 nucleotides: TGTGCCACTAGTAGGGCTGAAGCTTTCTTT. This encodes CATSRAEAFF. The J gene is TRBJ1-1, the V gene TRBV28; the D is unclear. This CDR3 is 10 amino acids long. Trimming shortened V by 10 bases and J by 6 bases, and 9 bases separated the two germline ends. Germline CDR1 reads MDHEN; CDR2 reads SYDVKM.

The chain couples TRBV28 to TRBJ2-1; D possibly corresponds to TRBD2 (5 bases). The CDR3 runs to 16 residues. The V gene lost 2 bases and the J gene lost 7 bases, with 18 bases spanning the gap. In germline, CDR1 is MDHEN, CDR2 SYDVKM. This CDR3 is CASSLLAGPPRNEQFF. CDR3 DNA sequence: TGTGCCAGCAGTTTACTTGCGGGTCCCCCGCGGAATGAGCAGTTCTTC.

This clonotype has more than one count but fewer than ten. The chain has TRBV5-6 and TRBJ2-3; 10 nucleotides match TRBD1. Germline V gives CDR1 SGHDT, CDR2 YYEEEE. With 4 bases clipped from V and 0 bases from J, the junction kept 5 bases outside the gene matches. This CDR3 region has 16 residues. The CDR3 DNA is TGTGCCAGCAGCCCGAGACAGGGGGCAAGCACAGATACGCAGTATTTT. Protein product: CASSPRQGASTDTQYF.

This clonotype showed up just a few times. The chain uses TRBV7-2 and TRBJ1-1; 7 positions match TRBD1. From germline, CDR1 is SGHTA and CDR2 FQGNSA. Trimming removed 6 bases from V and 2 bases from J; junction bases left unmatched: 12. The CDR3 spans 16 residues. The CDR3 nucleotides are TGTGCCAGCAGACCGAGGACAGGTGGAACTAACACTGAAGCTTTCTTT. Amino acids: CASRPRTGGTNTEAFF.

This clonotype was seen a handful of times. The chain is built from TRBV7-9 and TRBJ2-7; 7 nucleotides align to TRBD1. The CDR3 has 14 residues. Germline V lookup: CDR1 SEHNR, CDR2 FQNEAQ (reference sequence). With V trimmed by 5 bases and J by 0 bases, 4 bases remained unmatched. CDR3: CASSNRDSSYEQYF. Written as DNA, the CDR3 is TGTGCCAGCAGCAACCGGGACAGCTCCTACGAGCAGTACTTC.

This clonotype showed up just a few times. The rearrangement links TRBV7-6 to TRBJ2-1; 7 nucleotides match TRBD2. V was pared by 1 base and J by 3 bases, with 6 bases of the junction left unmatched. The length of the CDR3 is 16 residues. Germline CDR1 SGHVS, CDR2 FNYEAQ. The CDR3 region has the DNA TGTGCCAGCAGCTTAGGGGAACTAGCGAACTACAATGAGCAGTTCTTC. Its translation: CASSLGELANYNEQFF.

The DNA for the CDR3 is TGTGCCAGCAGCGACCCTAGTGGTGAGCAGTTCTTC. It codes for CASSDPSGEQFF. V gene TRBV11-3 combines with J gene TRBJ2-1, with D uncertain. Trimming shortened V by 5 bases and J by 9 bases, and 11 bases separated the two germline ends. CDR1 is SGHNT and CDR2 is YENEEA in the germline V gene. This CDR3 has 12 amino acids.

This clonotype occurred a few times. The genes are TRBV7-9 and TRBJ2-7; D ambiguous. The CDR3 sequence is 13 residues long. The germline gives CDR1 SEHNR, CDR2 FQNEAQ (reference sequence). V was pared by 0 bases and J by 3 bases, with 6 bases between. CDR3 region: CASSLASYYEQYF. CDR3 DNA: TGTGCCAGCAGCTTAGCCAGCTACTACGAGCAGTACTTC.

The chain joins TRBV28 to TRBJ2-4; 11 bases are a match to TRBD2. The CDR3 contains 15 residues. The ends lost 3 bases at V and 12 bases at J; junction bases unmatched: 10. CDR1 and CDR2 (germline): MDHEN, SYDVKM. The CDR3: CASSFRASGRSTQYF. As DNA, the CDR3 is TGTGCCAGCAGTTTTCGGGCTAGCGGGAGGTCGACTCAGTACTTC. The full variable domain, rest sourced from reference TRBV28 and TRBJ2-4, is DVKVTQSSRYLVKRTGEKVFLECVQDMDHENMFWYRQDPGLGLRLIYFSYDVKMKEKGDIPEGYSVSREKKERFSLILESASTNQTSMYLCASSFRASGRSTQYFGAGTRLSVL.

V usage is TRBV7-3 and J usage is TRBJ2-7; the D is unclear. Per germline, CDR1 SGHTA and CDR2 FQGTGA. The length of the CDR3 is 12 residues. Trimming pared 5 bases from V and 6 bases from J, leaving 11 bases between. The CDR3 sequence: CASSPGPGEQYF. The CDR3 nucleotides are TGTGCCAGCAGCCCGGGCCCAGGCGAGCAGTACTTC.

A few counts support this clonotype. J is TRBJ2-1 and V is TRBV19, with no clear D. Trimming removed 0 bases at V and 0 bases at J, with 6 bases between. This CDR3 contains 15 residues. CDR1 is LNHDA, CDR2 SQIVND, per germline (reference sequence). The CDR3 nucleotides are TGTGCCAGTAGTATAGATTACAACTCCTACAATGAGCAGTTCTTC. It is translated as CASSIDYNSYNEQFF.

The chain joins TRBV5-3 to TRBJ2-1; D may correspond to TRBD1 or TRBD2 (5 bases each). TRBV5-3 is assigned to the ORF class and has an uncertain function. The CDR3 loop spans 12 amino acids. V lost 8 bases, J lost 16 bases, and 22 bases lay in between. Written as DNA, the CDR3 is TGTGCCAGCAGCGCCGGCAGGGACCCCCGATTCTTC. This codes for CASSAGRDPRFF.

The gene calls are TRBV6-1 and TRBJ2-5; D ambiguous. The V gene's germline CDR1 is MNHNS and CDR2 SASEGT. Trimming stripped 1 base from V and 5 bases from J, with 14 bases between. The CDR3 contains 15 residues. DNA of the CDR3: TGTGCCAGCAGTGAAGTTGAAAGGTTCTGGGAGACCCAGTACTTC. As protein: CASSEVERFWETQYF.

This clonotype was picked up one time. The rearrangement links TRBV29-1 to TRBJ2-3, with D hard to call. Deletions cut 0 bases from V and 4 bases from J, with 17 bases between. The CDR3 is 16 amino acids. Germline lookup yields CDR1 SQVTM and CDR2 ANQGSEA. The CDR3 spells CSVEDQVAPLPDTQYF. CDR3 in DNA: TGCAGCGTTGAAGATCAGGTGGCCCCCCTGCCAGATACGCAGTATTTT.